These T cell receptor beta chains were read from a single sample in a study of preoperative IRX-2 immunotherapy in early breast cancer. Clones were read by immunoSEQ multiplex PCR, and TCRdb kept only the in-frame ones, dropping some. The sample lists some 42,000 clones; roughly four fifths were seen once. This material consisted of lymph node tissue, taken after IRX-2 immunotherapy. These receptor sequences come from a human donor with breast cancer. Each CDR3 is given with its conserved first and last residue. Each record gives: clone size, V gene, D gene, J gene, CDR3 protein, CDR3 DNA. The D gene is left open where the match is weak. Clone size is stated in some rows and not others, as once, few, many or a class when expanded.

NA	TRBV19	NA	TRBJ2-3	CASSIALTFSVGDTQYF	TGTGCCAGTAGTATAGCTTTGACTTTCTCAGTAGGAGATACGCAGTATTTT
few	TRBV7-6	NA	TRBJ2-1	CASSLVPSYNEQFF	TGTGCCAGCAGCTTAGTACCCAGCTACAATGAGCAGTTCTTC
NA	TRBV18	NA	TRBJ2-2	CASSPLDTGNTGELFF	TGTGCCAGCTCACCACTTGACACAGGGAACACCGGGGAGCTGTTTTTT
NA	TRBV7-6	TRBD1	TRBJ1-2	CASSLGLRGNYGYTF	TGTGCCAGCAGCTTGGGCCTCAGGGGGAACTATGGCTACACCTTC
NA	TRBV10-3	NA	TRBJ1-2	CAISEAGTSFNYGYTF	TGTGCCATCAGTGAGGCAGGGACTTCCTTTAACTATGGCTACACCTTC
NA	TRBV23-1	NA	TRBJ1-1	CASSQVAGAGAEAFF	TGCGCCAGCAGTCAAGTTGCAGGGGCAGGCGCTGAAGCTTTCTTT
NA	TRBV19	TRBD1	TRBJ1-1	CASNTHRGTEAFF	TGTGCCAGCAACACTCACAGGGGCACTGAAGCTTTCTTT
NA	TRBV11-3	TRBD2	TRBJ2-3	CASSSSGGYTDTQYF	TGTGCCAGCAGTTCTAGCGGGGGGTACACAGATACGCAGTATTTT
NA	TRBV11-3	NA	TRBJ2-2	CASSLVGGTGELFF	TGTGCCAGCAGCTTAGTCGGCGGTACCGGGGAGCTGTTTTTT
NA	TRBV10-2	NA	TRBJ1-2	CASSESGLFVGYTF	TGCGCCAGCAGTGAGTCGGGTCTGTTCGTAGGCTACACCTTC
NA	TRBV5-1	NA	TRBJ1-2	CASSLGYPVGASLGGYTF	TGCGCCAGCAGCTTGGGTTATCCCGTGGGGGCCTCCTTGGGGGGCTACACCTTC
few	TRBV18	TRBD1	TRBJ2-7	CASSDATGAAYEQYF	TGTGCCAGCTCGGATGCAACAGGGGCCGCCTACGAGCAGTACTTC
NA	TRBV6-8	TRBD1	TRBJ2-3	CAISEPGQGEDTQYF	TGTGCCATCAGCGAGCCCGGACAGGGGGAAGATACGCAGTATTTT
once	TRBV30	TRBD1	TRBJ1-3	CAWRADRASDPGNTIYF	TGTGCCTGGAGGGCCGACAGGGCCTCCGATCCTGGAAACACCATATATTTT
NA	TRBV6-8	NA	TRBJ2-1	CASTRDTYNEQFF	TGTGCCAGCACCCGGGACACCTACAATGAGCAGTTCTTC
NA	TRBV6-8	TRBD1	TRBJ1-5	CASSFDRGRGVNQPQHF	TGTGCCAGCAGTTTTGACAGGGGGCGCGGCGTCAATCAGCCCCAGCATTTT
NA	TRBV23-1	NA	TRBJ1-1	CASSQVKGMNTEAFF	TGCGCCAGCAGCCAAGTAAAAGGGATGAACACTGAAGCTTTCTTT
NA	TRBV7-6	TRBD1	TRBJ1-1	CASSWGTGRNTEAFF	TGTGCCAGCAGCTGGGGGACAGGGAGGAACACTGAAGCTTTCTTT
NA	TRBV25-1	NA	TRBJ1-1	CASSPMINTEAFF	TGTGCCAGCAGTCCGATGATTAACACTGAAGCTTTCTTT
NA	TRBV11-3	NA	TRBJ2-7	CASSLGGSTYEQYF	TGTGCCAGCAGCTTGGGGGGCAGCACCTACGAGCAGTACTTC
NA	TRBV6-8	NA	TRBJ1-5	CASSRQPNQPQHF	TGTGCCAGCAGTAGACAGCCTAATCAGCCCCAGCATTTT
NA	TRBV19	NA	TRBJ2-1	CASSYQGSYNEQFF	TGTGCCAGTAGTTACCAGGGATCGTACAATGAGCAGTTCTTC
NA	TRBV11-3	NA	TRBJ2-7	CASSLTPNRYEQYF	TGTGCCAGCAGCTTAACCCCTAACCGGTACGAGCAGTACTTC
NA	TRBV11-3	NA	TRBJ2-6	CASSSPIGNSGANVLTF	TGTGCCAGCAGCTCGCCCATAGGCAACTCTGGGGCCAACGTCCTGACTTTC
NA	TRBV19	TRBD2	TRBJ2-7	CASSIGPGLGTYEQYF	TGTGCCAGTAGTATAGGTCCGGGACTAGGCACCTACGAGCAGTACTTC
NA	TRBV6-8	NA	TRBJ1-5	CASSSYSNQPQHF	TGTGCCAGCAGTAGTTATAGCAATCAGCCCCAGCATTTT
NA	TRBV30	TRBD1	TRBJ2-7	CAWGQGESEQYF	TGTGCCTGGGGACAGGGGGAGAGCGAGCAGTACTTC
NA	TRBV18	NA	TRBJ2-3	CASSRRGGSGTDTQYF	TGTGCCAGCTCACGGCGGGGAGGCTCCGGCACAGATACGCAGTATTTT
NA	TRBV7-6	NA	TRBJ2-7	CASSLLRGLVPYEQYF	TGTGCCAGCAGCTTACTGCGGGGGCTTGTCCCCTACGAGCAGTACTTC
few	TRBV10-3	TRBD1	TRBJ1-5	CAISESRGNNQPQHF	TGTGCCATCAGTGAGTCCAGGGGGAACAATCAGCCCCAGCATTTT
once	TRBV7-1	TRBD1	TRBJ1-5	CASSQEILETGAAGQPQHF	TGTGCCAGCAGCCAAGAAATCTTAGAGACAGGGGCCGCAGGTCAGCCCCAGCATTTT
few	TRBV12-2	NA	TRBJ2-1	CASRSTSGEDNEQFF	TGTGCAAGTCGCTCGACTAGCGGTGAGGACAATGAGCAGTTCTTC
NA	TRBV11-3	TRBD1	TRBJ1-2	CASSKQGANYGYTF	TGTGCCAGCAGCAAACAGGGGGCGAACTATGGCTACACCTTC
NA	TRBV7-7	TRBD1	TRBJ2-4	CASSQGDRGHIQYF	TGTGCCAGCAGCCAGGGAGACAGGGGGCACATTCAGTACTTC
NA	TRBV19	NA	TRBJ2-1	CASRDTNNEQFF	TGTGCCAGTAGGGACACAAACAATGAGCAGTTCTTC
NA	TRBV29-1	NA	TRBJ2-3	CSVGVDSTDTQYF	TGCAGCGTCGGAGTGGATAGCACAGATACGCAGTATTTT
NA	TRBV9	TRBD2	TRBJ2-5	CASSLGGQETQYF	TGTGCCAGCAGTCTCGGGGGGCAAGAGACCCAGTACTTC
NA	TRBV10-1	NA	TRBJ2-7	CASSGTGTYEQYF	TGCGCCAGCAGTGGGACGGGTACCTACGAGCAGTACTTC
NA	TRBV28	NA	TRBJ1-2	CASRAPQGGGYGYTF	TGTGCCAGCAGAGCCCCCCAGGGCGGCGGCTATGGCTACACCTTC
NA	TRBV7-1	NA	TRBJ1-5	CASSLAWNQPQHF	TGTGCCAGCAGCTTAGCGTGGAATCAGCCCCAGCATTTT
NA	TRBV5-1	NA	TRBJ1-4	CASSLFGESGNEKLFF	TGCGCCAGCAGCTTGTTCGGGGAATCGGGTAATGAAAAACTGTTTTTT
NA	TRBV28	NA	TRBJ1-3	CASSRRTGRSTIYF	TGTGCCAGCAGTCGGCGGACGGGAAGAAGCACCATATATTTT
NA	TRBV18	NA	TRBJ1-1	CASSPEAYMNTEAFF	TGTGCCAGCTCACCAGAAGCCTACATGAACACTGAAGCTTTCTTT
NA	TRBV30	NA	TRBJ2-5	CAWRPRGVETQYF	TGTGCCTGGAGACCCAGGGGAGTAGAGACCCAGTACTTC
once	TRBV5-1	NA	TRBJ2-2	CASSSPMLTTGELFF	TGCGCCAGCAGCTCTCCTATGTTAACCACCGGGGAGCTGTTTTTT
NA	TRBV7-6	NA	TRBJ1-1	CASSQDFRIGMNTEAFF	TGTGCCAGCAGCCAAGATTTTAGGATAGGTATGAATACTGAAGCTTTCTTT
NA	TRBV19	NA	TRBJ2-2	CATQGFFPTGELFF	TGTGCCACCCAGGGATTCTTTCCCACCGGGGAGCTGTTTTTT
NA	TRBV19	TRBD1	TRBJ1-5	CASSGTGRQPQHF	TGTGCCAGTAGTGGGACAGGGAGGCAGCCCCAGCATTTT
once	TRBV6-8	TRBD1	TRBJ1-2	CASSDRGNYGYTF	TGTGCCAGCAGTGACAGGGGGAACTATGGCTACACCTTC
NA	TRBV14	NA	TRBJ1-2	CASSRDLSYGYTF	TGTGCCAGCAGCAGGGACTTAAGCTATGGCTACACCTTC